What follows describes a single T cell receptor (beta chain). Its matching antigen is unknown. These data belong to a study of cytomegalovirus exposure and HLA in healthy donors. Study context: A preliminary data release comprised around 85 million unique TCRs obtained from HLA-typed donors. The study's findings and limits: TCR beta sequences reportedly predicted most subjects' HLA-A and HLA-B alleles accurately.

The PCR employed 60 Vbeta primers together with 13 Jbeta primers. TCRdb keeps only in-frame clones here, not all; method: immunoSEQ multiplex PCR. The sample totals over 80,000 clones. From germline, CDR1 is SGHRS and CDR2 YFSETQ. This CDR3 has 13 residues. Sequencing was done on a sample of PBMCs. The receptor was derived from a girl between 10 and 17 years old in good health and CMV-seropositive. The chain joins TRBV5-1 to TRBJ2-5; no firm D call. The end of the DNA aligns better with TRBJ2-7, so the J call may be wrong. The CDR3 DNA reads TGCGCCAGCAGCTCTGACACCACCTACGAGCAGTACTTC. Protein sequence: CASSSDTTYEQYF.